The rows below give T cell receptor beta chains drawn from one sample of a study of cytomegalovirus exposure and HLA in healthy donors. Sequencing was performed with immunoSEQ multiplex PCR; in TCRdb, only in-frame clones are kept and a portion is missing. Of under 250,000 clones in the sample, about three quarters were seen once. The sample was PBMCs. Receptors originate from a male donor in good health and CMV-seronegative. The CDR3 runs from the conserved cysteine through the conserved F or W. Fields, in order: D gene, V gene, J gene, clone size, CDR3 DNA, CDR3 protein. A D gene is named only where the DNA matches it firmly. Rows may omit the clone size; those that give it use once, few, many or a size class.

D: NA; V: TRBV7-8; J: TRBJ1-5; size: NA; DNA: TGTGCCAGCAGCTTAGCGGGACATGCGGAATATAGCAATCAGCCCCAGCATTTT; CDR3: CASSLAGHAEYSNQPQHF
D: NA; V: TRBV7-2; J: TRBJ1-5; size: NA; DNA: TGTGCCAGCAGCTTAGGTCCGGGACAGCCCCAGCATTTT; CDR3: CASSLGPGQPQHF
D: TRBD1; V: TRBV6-1; J: TRBJ2-3; size: NA; DNA: TGTGCCAGCAGTGAAGCGACCTCTGGGGACAGGGGCACAGATACGCAGTATTTT; CDR3: CASSEATSGDRGTDTQYF
D: NA; V: TRBV7-2; J: TRBJ2-2; size: NA; DNA: TGTGCCAGCAGCTTAGCGAGGGCCAACACCGGGGAGCTGTTTTTT; CDR3: CASSLARANTGELFF
D: NA; V: TRBV30; J: TRBJ1-1; size: NA; DNA: TGTGCCTGTACACAGGGTTTCGCTGAAGCTTTCTTT; CDR3: CACTQGFAEAFF
D: TRBD1; V: TRBV18; J: TRBJ1-1; size: NA; DNA: TGTGCCAGCTCACCACCAGGGGGCCGGGCAAACACTGAAGCTTTCTTT; CDR3: CASSPPGGRANTEAFF
D: TRBD2; V: TRBV13; J: TRBJ2-7; size: NA; DNA: TGTGCCAGCAGCCCTCGCTTGGGACTAGCGGGACCCCACGAGCAGTACTTC; CDR3: CASSPRLGLAGPHEQYF
D: NA; V: TRBV19; J: TRBJ2-1; size: once; DNA: TGTGCCAGTAGTATAACTAGCCGGGATGAGCAGTTCTTC; CDR3: CASSITSRDEQFF
D: TRBD1; V: TRBV28; J: TRBJ1-2; size: NA; DNA: TGTGCCAGCAGTGGGTGGGTTAAGGGGGCGTTTTTCTATGGCTACACCTTC; CDR3: CASSGWVKGAFFYGYTF
D: TRBD1; V: TRBV28; J: TRBJ1-5; size: NA; DNA: TGTGCCAGCAGGTCCTGGACAGGGGGCCCAGGCAATCAGCCCCAGCATTTT; CDR3: CASRSWTGGPGNQPQHF
D: NA; V: TRBV2; J: TRBJ2-6; size: NA; DNA: TGTGCCAGCAGTGAAAACCCAGGGCCCGGGGCCAACGTCCTGACTTTC; CDR3: CASSENPGPGANVLTF
D: TRBD1; V: TRBV11-2; J: TRBJ2-1; size: NA; DNA: TGTGCCAGCAGCCCGGACAGGGATAATGAGCAGTTCTTC; CDR3: CASSPDRDNEQFF
D: TRBD2; V: TRBV28; J: TRBJ2-7; size: NA; DNA: TGTGCCAGCAGTTTCGGGGGGTCTGGGGCCTACGAGCAGTACTTC; CDR3: CASSFGGSGAYEQYF
D: NA; V: TRBV6-1; J: TRBJ2-5; size: NA; DNA: TGTGCCAGCAGTGAACAGGTCCCCCAAGAGACCCAGTACTTC; CDR3: CASSEQVPQETQYF
D: TRBD1; V: TRBV18; J: TRBJ2-7; size: NA; DNA: TGTGCCAGCTCACCCCGACAGGGAACCTACGAGCAGTACTTC; CDR3: CASSPRQGTYEQYF
D: NA; V: TRBV7-8; J: TRBJ1-5; size: few; DNA: TGTGCCAGCAGTCCACTGGGCACCTCCAATCAGCCCCAGCATTTT; CDR3: CASSPLGTSNQPQHF